Each of the 18 T cell receptor beta chains below was sequenced from the same sample in a study of blood T cell repertoires in COVID-19. Profiling relied on immunoSEQ multiplex PCR, and the TCRdb table lists in-frame clones only, not all of them. This table holds nearly 350,000 clones, 80% to 90% found once. The sample was peripheral blood. The receptors were sampled from a woman between 50 and 59 years old with COVID-19, enrolled during active disease.

J is TRBJ1-1 and V is TRBV29-1, with TRBD1 as a possible D gene (5 bases). CDR3 length: 14 residues. Trimming took 3 bases from V and 0 from J, leaving 11 bases between them. Germline CDR1 is SQVTM and CDR2 is ANQGSEA. CDR3 bases: TGCAGCGTTGACCTGGGGCTGATGAACACTGAAGCTTTCTTT. Protein product: CSVDLGLMNTEAFF. Using reference TRBV29-1 and TRBJ1-1 for the parts outside the CDR3, the full variable domain is SAVISQKPSRDICQRGTSLTIQCQVDSQVTMMFWYRQQPGQSLTLIATANQGSEATYESGFVIDKFPISRPNLTFSTLTVSNMSPEDSSIYLCSVDLGLMNTEAFFGQGTRLTVV.

V usage is TRBV4-1 and J usage is TRBJ2-2; D is possibly TRBD1 (6 bases). This CDR3 contains 13 residues. In germline, CDR1 is MGHRA, CDR2 YSYEKL. V gave up 6 bases and J gave up 1 base, with 6 bases separating them. The DNA for the CDR3 is TGCGCCAGCAGGACAGGGAACACCGGGGAGCTGTTTTTT. It translates to CASRTGNTGELFF.

This clone was observed a single time. The J gene is TRBJ1-2, the V gene TRBV30; tentatively, D is TRBD1 (5 bases). The CDR3 loop spans 14 amino acids. Germline CDR1 is GTSNPN and CDR2 is SVGIG (reference sequence). Trimming left V 0 bases short and J 2 bases short, with 10 bases between. The CDR3 region has the DNA TGTGCCTGGAGTGTGACGGCAGGGAACTATGGCTACACCTTC. Translation gives CAWSVTAGNYGYTF.

This sequence joins TRBV3-1 (or the pseudogene TRBV3-2) and TRBJ2-5, with D perhaps matching TRBD2 (7 bases). The CDR3 is made up of 15 amino acids. From germline, CDR1 is LGHDT and CDR2 YNNKEL (reference sequence). Trimming took off 2 bases at V and 5 bases at J, with 15 bases between the two ends. DNA of the CDR3: TGTGCCAGCAGCCAACGGGGGCGGGAGTGGGAGACCCAGTACTTC. It is translated as CASSQRGREWETQYF.

This chain links TRBV19 with TRBJ1-5; D is unclear. CDR1 LNHDA and CDR2 SQIVND come from the germline V gene (reference sequence). Trimming shortened V by 5 bases and J by 5 bases, and 22 bases separated the two germline ends. The CDR3 is 17 residues long. CDR3 sequence reads: CASSFLGRDTSYQPQHF. In nucleotides, the CDR3 is TGTGCCAGTAGTTTCTTAGGGAGGGATACGAGCTATCAGCCCCAGCATTTT.

This chain joins TRBV3-1 (or the pseudogene TRBV3-2) and TRBJ1-4; 8 nucleotides match TRBD1. CDR3 length: 16 amino acids. J was trimmed by 6 bases and V by 0 bases; bases with no gene match: 6. Germline assignment: CDR1 LGHDT and CDR2 YNNKEL (reference sequence). CDR3 DNA: TGTGCCAGCAGCCAAGATATTGGACAGGGCTATGAAAAACTGTTTTTT. It translates to CASSQDIGQGYEKLFF.

The table lists this clone with a count of one. The chain carries TRBV5-1 and TRBJ2-7, with 7 bases that match TRBD1. Germline-derived CDR1 and CDR2 are SGHRS and YFSETQ. Losses at the gene ends were 3 bases for V and 3 bases for J; bases not matched to a gene: 6. The CDR3 has 14 residues. This CDR3 reads CASSSTGSGYEQYF. The CDR3 DNA is TGCGCCAGCAGCTCGACAGGGAGTGGCTACGAGCAGTACTTC.

This chain uses TRBV13 with TRBJ2-1, with TRBD2 matching over 14 bases. The germline V gene encodes CDR1 PRHDT and CDR2 FYEKMQ (reference sequence). Unmatched junction bases numbered 6, after V lost 4 bases and J lost 7 bases. CDR3 length: 16 amino acids. As DNA, the CDR3 is TGTGCCAGCAGCTCCAAGACTAGCGGGAGGGCTAATGAGCAGTTCTTC. It codes for CASSSKTSGRANEQFF.

The rearrangement uses TRBV5-8 and TRBJ2-7; 10 bases match TRBD2. Per germline, CDR1 SGHTS and CDR2 YDEGEE. V lost 0 bases and J lost 5; bases outside the gene matches: 2. The CDR3 totals 14 residues. Here the CDR3 DNA reads TGTGCCAGCAGCTTGGGTCTAGCGGGAGACGAGCAGTACTTC. Amino acids: CASSLGLAGDEQYF.

This chain links TRBV2 with TRBJ1-5; TRBD1 aligns across 10 bases. Germline V CDR1 and CDR2: SNHLY, FYNNEI. The junction had 1 base not matched to a gene; V was cut back by 5 bases and J by 6 bases. This CDR3 contains 13 residues. The CDR3, as DNA: TGTGCCAGCAGTCGGACAGGGGGTCAGCCCCAGCATTTT. Protein product: CASSRTGGQPQHF.

The rearrangement links TRBV7-2 to TRBJ1-2; D unclear. In germline, CDR1 is SGHTA, CDR2 FQGNSA. The CDR3 totals 14 residues. V dropped 1 base and J dropped 2 bases, with 8 bases sitting between them. Here the CDR3 reads CASSLVGLNYGYTF. For the CDR3, the DNA is TGTGCCAGCAGCTTAGTTGGACTGAACTATGGCTACACCTTC.

This sequence joins TRBV7-3 and TRBJ2-2, with D tentatively TRBD2 (6 bases). Trimming removed 1 base at V and 5 bases at J, with 20 bases between. The germline V gene encodes CDR1 SGHTA and CDR2 FQGTGA. This CDR3 spans 18 amino acids. For the CDR3, the DNA is TGTGCCAGCAGCTTAAGGCGCCTGGGCGGGATCCAAACCGGGGAGCTGTTTTTT. Translating it yields CASSLRRLGGIQTGELFF. The variable domain in full, completed from reference TRBV7-3 and TRBJ2-2, reads GAGVSQTPSNKVTEKGKYVELRCDPISGHTALYWYRQSLGQGPEFLIYFQGTGAADDSGLPNDRFFAVRPEGSVSTLKIQRTERGDSAVYLCASSLRRLGGIQTGELFFGEGSRLTVL.

The rearrangement links TRBV5-1 to TRBJ2-3; TRBD2 is a possible D gene (6 bases). From germline, CDR1 is SGHRS and CDR2 YFSETQ. V lost 7 bases to trimming and J lost 2 bases, with 14 bases between them. This CDR3 has 14 amino acids. CDR3 DNA sequence: TGCGCCAGCGGGATAGGGACTTCCACAGATACGCAGTATTTT. Amino acids: CASGIGTSTDTQYF.

This sequence joins TRBV20-1 and TRBJ1-1; weak D call: TRBD1 (5 bases). Germline CDR1 DFQATT, CDR2 SNEGSKA (reference sequence). V was trimmed by 3 bases and J by 5 bases, leaving 13 bases between them. There are 13 residues in the CDR3. Here the CDR3 DNA reads TGCAGTGCTAGTGCAGCAGGGCTGACTGAAGCTTTCTTT. Its translation is CSASAAGLTEAFF.

The chain couples TRBV2 to TRBJ2-5; TRBD2 aligns across 7 bases. The CDR3 contains 14 residues. V was clipped by 8 bases and J by 4 bases; unmatched bases: 10. Germline V gene sequence: CDR1 SNHLY, CDR2 FYNNEI. In nucleotides, the CDR3 is TGTGCCAGCCGACGGGAGGCCCCGCGAGAGACCCAGTACTTC. It translates to CASRREAPRETQYF.

A remark on this clone: Other DNA variants within this sample encode the same CDR3. The genes are TRBV19 and TRBJ2-7, with 9 positions matching TRBD1. Germline values: CDR1 LNHDA, CDR2 SQIVND (reference sequence). The CDR3 extends over 14 amino acids. The trim removed 6 bases at V and 2 bases at J, leaving 5 bases unmatched. The CDR3: CASSKGQGTYEQYF. The DNA for the CDR3 is TGTGCCAGTAGCAAGGGACAGGGCACCTACGAGCAGTACTTC.

The V and J genes are TRBV5-5 and TRBJ2-5; D is possibly TRBD2 (5 bases). Germline CDR1 and CDR2: SGHKS and YYEKEE (reference sequence). V dropped 1 base and J dropped 4 bases, with 11 bases sitting between them. The CDR3 extends over 14 amino acids. CDR3 in DNA: TGTGCCAGCAGCTTGATTTTGGGGAGAGAGACCCAGTACTTC. It translates to CASSLILGRETQYF.

On this clone: In the same sample, other DNA sequences code for this CDR3. The genes are TRBV5-8 and TRBJ2-2; the D gene is possibly TRBD2 (6 bases). Trimming stripped 1 base from V and 4 bases from J, with 8 bases between. The CDR3 totals 14 residues. Germline V gene lookup returns CDR1 SGHTS and CDR2 YDEGEE. The CDR3 spells CASSLNGGTGELFF. CDR3 nucleotides: TGTGCCAGCAGCTTGAACGGGGGCACCGGGGAGCTGTTTTTT.